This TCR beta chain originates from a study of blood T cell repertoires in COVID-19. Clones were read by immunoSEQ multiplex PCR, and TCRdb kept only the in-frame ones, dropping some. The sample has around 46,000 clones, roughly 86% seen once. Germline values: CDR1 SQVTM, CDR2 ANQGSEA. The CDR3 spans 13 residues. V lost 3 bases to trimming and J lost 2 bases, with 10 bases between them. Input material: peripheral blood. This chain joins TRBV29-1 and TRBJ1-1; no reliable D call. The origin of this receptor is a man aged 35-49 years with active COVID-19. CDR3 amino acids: CSVERGGNTEAFF. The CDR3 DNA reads TGCAGCGTTGAGCGGGGAGGAAACACTGAAGCTTTCTTT.